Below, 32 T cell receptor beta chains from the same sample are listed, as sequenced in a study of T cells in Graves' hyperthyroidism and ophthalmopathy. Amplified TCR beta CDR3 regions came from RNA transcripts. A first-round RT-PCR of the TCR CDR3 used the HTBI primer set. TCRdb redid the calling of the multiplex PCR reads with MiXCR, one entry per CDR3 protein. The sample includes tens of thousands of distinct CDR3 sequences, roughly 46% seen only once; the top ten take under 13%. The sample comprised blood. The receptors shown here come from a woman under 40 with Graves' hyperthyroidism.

CDR3 protein: CASSPSETGREQYF. The DNA of the CDR3 is TGTGCCAGCAGCCCCTCCGAGACAGGGCGCGAGCAGTACTTC. The V gene is TRBV11-2, the J gene TRBJ2-7, with TRBD1 matching over 7 bases. The CDR3 runs 14 residues. Unmatched junction bases numbered 10, after V lost 5 bases and J lost 6 bases. Germline CDR1 and CDR2: SGHAT and FQNNGV.

The CDR3 DNA reads TGTGCCAGCAGCTTAGGCGGGCGAGGCAATGAGCAGTATTTT. It specifies CASSLGGRGNEQYF. The chain joins TRBV7-2 to TRBJ2-3; a weak D match, TRBD2 (5 bases). Germline V lookup: CDR1 SGHTA, CDR2 FQGNSA. The CDR3 is 14 amino acids. Deletions cut 1 base from V and 11 bases from J, with 16 bases between.

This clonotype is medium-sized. Here the CDR3 DNA reads TGTGCCAGTCATACAGACAGACTTAATGAAAAACTGTTTTTT. Its translation: CASHTDRLNEKLFF. V usage is TRBV2 and J usage is TRBJ1-4, with D perhaps TRBD1 (5 bases). Germline V gene data show CDR1 as SNHLY and CDR2 as FYNNEI. CDR3 length: 14 amino acids. V shed 9 bases and J shed 4 bases, with 15 bases lying between them. Supplemented by reference TRBV2 and TRBJ1-4, the full variable domain reads EPEVTQTPSHQVTQMGQEVILRCVPISNHLYFYWYRQILGQKVEFLVSFYNNEISEKSEIFDDQFSVERPDGSNFTLKIRSTKLEDSAMYFCASHTDRLNEKLFFGSGTQLSVL.

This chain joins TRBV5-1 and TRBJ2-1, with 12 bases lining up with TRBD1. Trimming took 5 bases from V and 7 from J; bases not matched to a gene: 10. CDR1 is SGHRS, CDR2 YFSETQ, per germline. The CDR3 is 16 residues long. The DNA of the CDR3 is TGCGCCAGCAGTGAGGCCGGGACAGGGGGCATAAATGAGCAGTTCTTC. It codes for CASSEAGTGGINEQFF.

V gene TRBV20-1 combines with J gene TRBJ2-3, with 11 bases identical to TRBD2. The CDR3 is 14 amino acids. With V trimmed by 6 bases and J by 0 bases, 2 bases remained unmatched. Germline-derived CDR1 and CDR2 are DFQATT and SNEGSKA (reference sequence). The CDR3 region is CSARTSGSTDTQYF. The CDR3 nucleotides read TGCAGTGCCAGGACTAGCGGGAGCACAGATACGCAGTATTTT.

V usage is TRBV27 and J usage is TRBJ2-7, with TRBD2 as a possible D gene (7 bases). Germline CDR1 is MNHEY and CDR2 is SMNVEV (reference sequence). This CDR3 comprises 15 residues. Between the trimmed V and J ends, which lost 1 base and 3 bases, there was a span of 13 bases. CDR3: CASSLLGGGVYEQYF. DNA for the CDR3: TGTGCCAGCAGTTTATTGGGCGGGGGCGTCTACGAGCAGTACTTC.

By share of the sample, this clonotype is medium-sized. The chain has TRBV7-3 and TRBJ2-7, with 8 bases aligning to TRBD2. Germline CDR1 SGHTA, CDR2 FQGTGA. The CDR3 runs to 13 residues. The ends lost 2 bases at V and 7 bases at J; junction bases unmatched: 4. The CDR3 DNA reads TGTGCCAGCAGCTTATCGGGAGGGGGGGAGCAGTACTTC. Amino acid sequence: CASSLSGGGEQYF. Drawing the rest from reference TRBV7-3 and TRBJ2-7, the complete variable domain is GAGVSQTPSNKVTEKGKYVELRCDPISGHTALYWYRQSLGQGPEFLIYFQGTGAADDSGLPNDRFFAVRPEGSVSTLKIQRTERGDSAVYLCASSLSGGGEQYFGPGTRLTVT.

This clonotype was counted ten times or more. The CDR3 is CASSPVRDGYTF. CDR3 nucleotide sequence: TGTGCCAGCTCACCGGTCCGGGATGGCTACACCTTC. The V call is TRBV18, the J call TRBJ1-2, with D uncertain. Germline V CDR1 and CDR2: KGHSH, LQKENI. V was shortened by 3 bases and J by 6 bases, with 8 bases between the two germline ends. This CDR3 is 12 amino acids long. The full variable domain, with the rest looked up from reference TRBV18 and TRBJ1-2, is NAGVMQNPRHLVRRRGQEARLRCSPMKGHSHVYWYRQLPEEGLKFMVYLQKENIIDESGMPKERFSAEFPKEGPSILRIQQVVRGDSAAYFCASSPVRDGYTFGSGTRLTVV.

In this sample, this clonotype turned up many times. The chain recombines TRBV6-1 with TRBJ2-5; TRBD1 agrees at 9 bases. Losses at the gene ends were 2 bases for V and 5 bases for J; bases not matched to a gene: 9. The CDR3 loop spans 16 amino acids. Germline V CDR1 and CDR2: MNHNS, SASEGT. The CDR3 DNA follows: TGTGCCAGCAGTGAAAATTTGGGACAGGGTCGGGAGACCCAGTACTTC. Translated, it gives CASSENLGQGRETQYF.

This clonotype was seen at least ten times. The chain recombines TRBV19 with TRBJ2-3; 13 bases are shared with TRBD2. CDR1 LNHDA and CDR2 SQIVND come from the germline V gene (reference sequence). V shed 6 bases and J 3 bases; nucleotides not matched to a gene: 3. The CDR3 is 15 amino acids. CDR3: CASRTSGRSTDTQYF. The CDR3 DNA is TGTGCCAGTAGGACTAGCGGGAGGTCAACAGATACGCAGTATTTT.

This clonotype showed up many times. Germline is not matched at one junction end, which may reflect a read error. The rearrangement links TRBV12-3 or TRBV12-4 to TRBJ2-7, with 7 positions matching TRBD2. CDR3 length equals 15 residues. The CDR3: CASGLFGGEAYEQYF. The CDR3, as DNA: TGTGCCAGCGGTTTATTTGGGGGGGAGGCGTACGAGCAGTACTTC.

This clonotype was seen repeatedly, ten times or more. CDR3 loop: CASSYLASQNIQYF. In DNA form, the CDR3 reads TGTGCCAGCAGTTACTTAGCTAGCCAAAACATTCAGTACTTC. This chain joins TRBV6-5 and TRBJ2-4; D may be TRBD2 (5 bases). V was pared by 1 base and J by 5 bases, with 9 bases between. The V gene's germline CDR1 is MNHEY and CDR2 SVGAGI. The CDR3 runs to 14 residues.

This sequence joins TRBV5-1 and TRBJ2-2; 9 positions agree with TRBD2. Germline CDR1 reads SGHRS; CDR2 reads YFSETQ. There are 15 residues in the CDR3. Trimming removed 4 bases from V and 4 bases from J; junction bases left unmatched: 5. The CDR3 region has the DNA TGCGCCAGCAGCATAGGGACTAGCATCACCGGGGAGCTGTTTTTT. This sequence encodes CASSIGTSITGELFF.

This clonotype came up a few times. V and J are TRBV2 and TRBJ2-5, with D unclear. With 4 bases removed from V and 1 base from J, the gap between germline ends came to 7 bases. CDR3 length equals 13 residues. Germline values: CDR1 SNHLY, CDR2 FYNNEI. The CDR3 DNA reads TGTGCCAGCAGTGGGGAACGCCAAGAGACCCAGTACTTC. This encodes CASSGERQETQYF.

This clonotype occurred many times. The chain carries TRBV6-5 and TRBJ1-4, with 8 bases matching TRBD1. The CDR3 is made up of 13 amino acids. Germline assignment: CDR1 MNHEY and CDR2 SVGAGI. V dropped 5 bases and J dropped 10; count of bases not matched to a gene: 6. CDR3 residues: CASSRQGHRKLFF. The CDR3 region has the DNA TGTGCCAGCAGTCGACAGGGGCATCGAAAACTGTTTTTT.

In DNA form, the CDR3 reads TGTGCCAGCAGCCCCAGTAGCAATCAGCCCCAGTACTTC. It encodes CASSPSSNQPQYF. V gene TRBV6-5 combines with J gene TRBJ2-5; D is uncertain. Trimming shortened V by 6 bases and J by 9 bases, and 17 bases separated the two germline ends. From germline, CDR1 is MNHEY and CDR2 SVGAGI. This CDR3 spans 13 amino acids.

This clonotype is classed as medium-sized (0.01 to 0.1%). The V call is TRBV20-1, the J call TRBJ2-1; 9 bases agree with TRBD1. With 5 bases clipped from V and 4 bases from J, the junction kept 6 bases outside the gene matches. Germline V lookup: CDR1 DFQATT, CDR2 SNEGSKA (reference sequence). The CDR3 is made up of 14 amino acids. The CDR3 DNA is TGCAGTGCTGTACAGGGGGCAGGGTACAATGAGCAGTTCTTC. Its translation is CSAVQGAGYNEQFF.

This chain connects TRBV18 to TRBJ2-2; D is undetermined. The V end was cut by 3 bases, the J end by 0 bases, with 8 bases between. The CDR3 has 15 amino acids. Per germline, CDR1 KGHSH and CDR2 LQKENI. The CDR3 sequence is CASSPLVPNTGELFF. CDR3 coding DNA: TGTGCCAGCTCACCGTTGGTACCGAACACCGGGGAGCTGTTTTTT.

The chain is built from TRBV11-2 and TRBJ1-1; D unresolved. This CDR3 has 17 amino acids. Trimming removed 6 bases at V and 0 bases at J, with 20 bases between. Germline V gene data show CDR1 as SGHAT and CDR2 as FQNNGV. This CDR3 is CASSPHGLTAMNTEAFF. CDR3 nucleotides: TGTGCCAGCAGTCCCCACGGCCTAACCGCCATGAACACTGAAGCTTTCTTT.

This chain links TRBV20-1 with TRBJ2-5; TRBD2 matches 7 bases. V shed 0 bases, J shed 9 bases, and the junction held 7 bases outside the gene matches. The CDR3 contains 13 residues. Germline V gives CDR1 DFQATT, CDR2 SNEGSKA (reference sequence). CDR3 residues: CSARDPGGQPQYF. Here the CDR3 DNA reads TGCAGTGCTAGAGATCCGGGAGGTCAGCCCCAGTACTTC.

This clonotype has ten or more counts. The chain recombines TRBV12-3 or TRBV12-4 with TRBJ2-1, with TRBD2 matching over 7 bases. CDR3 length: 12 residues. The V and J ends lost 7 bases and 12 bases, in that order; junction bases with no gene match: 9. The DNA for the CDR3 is TGTGCCAGCACCCGACTGCCGGGGGGGCAGTTCTTC. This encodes CASTRLPGGQFF.

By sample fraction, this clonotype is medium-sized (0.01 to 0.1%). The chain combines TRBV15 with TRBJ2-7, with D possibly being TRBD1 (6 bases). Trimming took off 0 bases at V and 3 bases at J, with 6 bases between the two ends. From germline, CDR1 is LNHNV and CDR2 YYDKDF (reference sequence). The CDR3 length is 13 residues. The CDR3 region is CATSREQGYEQYF. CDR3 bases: TGTGCCACCAGCAGAGAACAGGGCTACGAGCAGTACTTC.

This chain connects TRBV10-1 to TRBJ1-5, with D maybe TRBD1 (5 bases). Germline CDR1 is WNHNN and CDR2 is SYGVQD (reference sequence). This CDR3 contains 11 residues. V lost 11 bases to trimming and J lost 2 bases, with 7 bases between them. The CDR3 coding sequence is TGCGCCCTGGGGGGCAATCAGCCCCAGCATTTT. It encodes CALGGNQPQHF.

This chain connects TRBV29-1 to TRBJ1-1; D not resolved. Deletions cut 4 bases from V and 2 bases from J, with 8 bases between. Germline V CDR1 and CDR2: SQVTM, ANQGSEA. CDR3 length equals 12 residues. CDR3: CSVVVVNTEAFF. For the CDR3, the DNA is TGCAGCGTTGTGGTAGTAAACACTGAAGCTTTCTTT. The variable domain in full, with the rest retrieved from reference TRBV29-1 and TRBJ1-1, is SAVISQKPSRDICQRGTSLTIQCQVDSQVTMMFWYRQQPGQSLTLIATANQGSEATYESGFVIDKFPISRPNLTFSTLTVSNMSPEDSSIYLCSVVVVNTEAFFGQGTRLTVV.

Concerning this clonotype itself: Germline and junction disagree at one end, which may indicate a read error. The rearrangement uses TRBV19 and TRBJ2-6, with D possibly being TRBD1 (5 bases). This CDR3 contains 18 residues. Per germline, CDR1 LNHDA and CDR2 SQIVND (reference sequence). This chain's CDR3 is CASSIEPGFHSGSNVLTF. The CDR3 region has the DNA TGTGCCAGTAGTATAGAACCAGGGTTTCATTCTGGGTCCAACGTCCTGACTTTC.

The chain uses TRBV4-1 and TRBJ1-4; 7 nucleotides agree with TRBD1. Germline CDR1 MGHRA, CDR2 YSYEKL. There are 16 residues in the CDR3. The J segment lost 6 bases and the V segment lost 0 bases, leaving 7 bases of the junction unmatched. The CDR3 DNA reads TGCGCCAGCAGCCAAGAACGGCGACAGGGTTATGAAAAACTGTTTTTT. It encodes CASSQERRQGYEKLFF.

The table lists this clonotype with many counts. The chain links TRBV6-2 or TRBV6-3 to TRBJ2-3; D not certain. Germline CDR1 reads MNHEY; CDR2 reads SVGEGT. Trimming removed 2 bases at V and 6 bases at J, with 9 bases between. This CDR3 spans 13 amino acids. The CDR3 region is CASSYSPDDTQYF. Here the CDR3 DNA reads TGTGCCAGCAGTTACAGTCCTGACGATACGCAGTATTTT.

CDR3 DNA sequence: TGCAGTGTGGTGGGGGGCTTTGGTTCAGATACGCAGTATTTT. Its translation is CSVVGGFGSDTQYF. V is TRBV20-1 and J is TRBJ2-3; D tentatively fits TRBD1 or TRBD2 (6 bases each). The CDR3 runs to 14 residues. The V end lost 7 bases, the J end lost 4 bases, and 18 bases lay between the germline ends. CDR1 and CDR2 from the germline V gene are DFQATT and SNEGSKA (reference sequence).

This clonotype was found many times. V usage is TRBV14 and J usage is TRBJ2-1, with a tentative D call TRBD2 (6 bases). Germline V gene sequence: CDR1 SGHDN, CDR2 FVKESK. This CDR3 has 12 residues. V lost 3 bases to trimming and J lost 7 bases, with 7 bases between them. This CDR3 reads CASSHSGNEQFF. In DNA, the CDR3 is TGTGCCAGCAGCCATAGCGGAAATGAGCAGTTCTTC.

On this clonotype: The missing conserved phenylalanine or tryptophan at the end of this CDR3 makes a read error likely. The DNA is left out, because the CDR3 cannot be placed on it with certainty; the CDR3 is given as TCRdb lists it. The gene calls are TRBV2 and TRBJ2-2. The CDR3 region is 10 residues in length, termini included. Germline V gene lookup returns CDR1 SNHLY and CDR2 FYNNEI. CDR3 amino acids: CASESGELFL.

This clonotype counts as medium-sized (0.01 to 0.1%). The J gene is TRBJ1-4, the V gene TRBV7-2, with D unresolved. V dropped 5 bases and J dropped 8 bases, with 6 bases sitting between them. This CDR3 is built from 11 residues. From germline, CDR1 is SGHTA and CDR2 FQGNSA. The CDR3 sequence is CASSLDEKLFF. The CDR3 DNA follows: TGTGCCAGCAGCCTGGACGAAAAACTGTTTTTT. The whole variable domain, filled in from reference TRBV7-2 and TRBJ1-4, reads GAGVSQSPSNKVTEKGKDVELRCDPISGHTALYWYRQSLGQGLEFLIYFQGNSAPDKSGLPSDRFSAERTGGSVSTLTIQRTQQEDSAVYLCASSLDEKLFFGSGTQLSVL.

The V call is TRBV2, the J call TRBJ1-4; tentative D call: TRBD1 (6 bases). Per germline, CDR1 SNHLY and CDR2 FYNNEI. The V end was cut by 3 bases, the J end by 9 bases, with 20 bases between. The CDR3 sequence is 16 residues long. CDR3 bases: TGTGCCAGCAGTGATGAAGGACAGTGCCGGTATCAAAAACTGTTTTTT. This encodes CASSDEGQCRYQKLFF.